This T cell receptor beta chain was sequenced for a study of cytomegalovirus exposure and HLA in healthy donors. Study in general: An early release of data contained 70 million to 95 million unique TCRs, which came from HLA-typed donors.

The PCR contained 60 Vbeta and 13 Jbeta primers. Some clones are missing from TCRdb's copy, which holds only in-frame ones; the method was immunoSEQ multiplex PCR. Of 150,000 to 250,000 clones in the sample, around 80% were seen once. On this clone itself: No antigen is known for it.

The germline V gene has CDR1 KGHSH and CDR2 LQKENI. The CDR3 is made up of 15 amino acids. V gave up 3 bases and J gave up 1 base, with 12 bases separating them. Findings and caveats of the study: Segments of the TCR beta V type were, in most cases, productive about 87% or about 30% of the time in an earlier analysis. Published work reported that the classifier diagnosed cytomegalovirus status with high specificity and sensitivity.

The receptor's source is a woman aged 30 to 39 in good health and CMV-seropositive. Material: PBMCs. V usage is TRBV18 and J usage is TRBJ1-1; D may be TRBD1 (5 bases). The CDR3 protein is CASSPGQGPNTEAFF. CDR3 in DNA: TGTGCCAGCTCACCCGGACAAGGCCCGAACACTGAAGCTTTCTTT.